The 32 T cell receptor beta chains presented below share a single source sample, sequenced in a study of response to subunit inactivated influenza vaccine (dated 2018 in TCRdb). Libraries were made using RT-PCR. The data were produced on an Illumina HiSeq 2500. The public sequencing data were trimmed at Q25 with fastp and processed into clonotypes with MiXCR by TCRdb, which kept only in-frame beta chains. Every distinct CDR3 protein forms one entry, paired with its most common genes and DNA. In this sample the table shows over 300,000 distinct CDR3 sequences, about a fifth of which occur a single time. The ten largest clonotypes hold roughly a tenth of the sample. This specimen was PBMCs from blood, taken approximately 22 months after vaccination. These receptors all come from a man aged 50-75 years who received an inactivated influenza vaccine. Donor details come from another sample of the same person, matched by shared clones.

In this sample, this clonotype turned up many times. This chain joins TRBV11-2 and TRBJ1-6; D remains unclear. V dropped 0 bases and J dropped 7 bases, with 10 bases sitting between them. The CDR3 spans 15 residues. Germline assignment: CDR1 SGHAT and CDR2 FQNNGV. CDR3 in amino acids: CASSLDRWENSPLHF. The CDR3 nucleotides are TGTGCCAGCAGCTTAGATAGGTGGGAGAATTCACCCCTCCACTTT.

This clonotype appeared many times. The genes are TRBV6-1 and TRBJ1-3; 8 bases match TRBD1. Germline V gene lookup returns CDR1 MNHNS and CDR2 SASEGT. The CDR3 is 14 amino acids. V lost 5 bases and J lost 1; bases outside the gene matches: 1. In nucleotides, the CDR3 is TGTGCCAGCAGTACAGGGGGTTCTGGAAACACCATATATTTT. This codes for CASSTGGSGNTIYF.

The V call is TRBV12-3 or TRBV12-4, the J call TRBJ1-6; unclear D gene. Between the trimmed V and J ends, which lost 6 bases and 12 bases, there was a span of 15 bases. This CDR3 has 13 residues. For the CDR3, the DNA is TGTGCCAGCAGCCGCCTTTTGGGAGGACCCCTCCACTTT. It codes for CASSRLLGGPLHF.

The rearrangement links TRBV3-1 to TRBJ1-1, with 7 bases aligning to TRBD1. This CDR3 is built from 14 residues. Germline V gene data show CDR1 as LGHDT and CDR2 as YNNKEL (reference sequence). V shed 5 bases and J 8 bases; nucleotides not matched to a gene: 11. The CDR3 DNA sequence: TGTGCCAGCAGCTCCAGAGAGAGAGGGGGCGAAGCTTTCTTT. Encoded protein: CASSSRERGGEAFF. The full variable domain, completed using reference TRBV3-1 and TRBJ1-1, is DTAVSQTPKYLVTQMGNDKSIKCEQNLGHDTMYWYKQDSKKFLKIMFSYNNKELIINETVPNRFSPKSPDKAHLNLHINSLELGDSAVYFCASSSRERGGEAFFGQGTRLTVV.

V gene TRBV5-1 combines with J gene TRBJ2-1; TRBD1 might be the D (5 bases). The CDR3 totals 14 residues. Germline V CDR1 and CDR2: SGHRS, YFSETQ. Trimming pared 1 base from V and 5 bases from J, leaving 10 bases between. The CDR3 region has the DNA TGCGCCAGCAGCTTGAGGTTGGGGCACAATGAGCAGTTCTTC. Translation: CASSLRLGHNEQFF. The complete variable domain, with remaining parts taken from reference TRBV5-1 and TRBJ2-1, reads KAGVTQTPRYLIKTRGQQVTLSCSPISGHRSVSWYQQTPGQGLQFLFEYFSETQRNKGNFPGRFSGRQFSNSRSEMNVSTLELGDSALYLCASSLRLGHNEQFFGPGTRLTVL.

This clonotype was counted a few times. V is TRBV29-1 and J is TRBJ2-1, with D possibly matching TRBD1 (6 bases). CDR1 SQVTM and CDR2 ANQGSEA come from the germline V gene. This CDR3 spans 13 amino acids. Trimming shortened V by 4 bases and J by 4 bases, and 11 bases separated the two germline ends. CDR3 in amino acids: CSVAQGTYNEQFF. For the CDR3, the DNA is TGCAGCGTTGCACAGGGCACGTACAATGAGCAGTTCTTC.

This clonotype was detected a few times. The rearrangement links TRBV7-8 to TRBJ2-5; the D gene is possibly TRBD2 (6 bases). The CDR3 consists of 15 residues. V was clipped by 5 bases and J by 2 bases, with 15 bases between them. From germline, CDR1 is SGHVS and CDR2 FQNEAQ. The CDR3 reads CASSKNGGPQETQYF. In nucleotides, the CDR3 is TGTGCCAGCAGCAAAAACGGGGGACCTCAAGAGACCCAGTACTTC.

The chain carries TRBV20-1 and TRBJ1-6; D gene ambiguous. The V end was cut by 0 bases, the J end by 1 base, with 7 bases between. This CDR3 is 15 amino acids long. Germline V CDR1 and CDR2: DFQATT, SNEGSKA (reference sequence). The CDR3 DNA reads as TGCAGTGCTAGAGATCGCGAGTCCTATAATTCACCCCTCCACTTT. Residues: CSARDRESYNSPLHF.

In its sample, this clonotype was seen many times. The chain links TRBV4-3 to TRBJ1-1; no definite D call. The CDR3 runs 14 residues. V lost 0 bases, J lost 7 bases, and 12 bases lay in between. The germline gives CDR1 LGHNA, CDR2 YSLEER. The CDR3 spells CASSQDPAWGEAFF. The CDR3 region has the DNA TGCGCCAGCAGCCAAGATCCCGCGTGGGGTGAAGCTTTCTTT.

This sequence joins TRBV11-2 and TRBJ2-3; the D gene is possibly TRBD2 (6 bases). Germline CDR1 SGHAT, CDR2 FQNNGV. The CDR3 extends over 13 amino acids. The V and J ends lost 0 bases and 6 bases respectively, with 7 bases between them. CDR3 residues: CASSLETSDTQYF. CDR3 in DNA: TGTGCCAGCAGCTTAGAGACTAGTGATACGCAGTATTTT.

This clonotype was seen at least ten times. The genes are TRBV4-2 and TRBJ1-5, with D possibly TRBD1 on 6 matching bases. The V gene lost 4 bases and the J gene lost 3 bases, with 10 bases spanning the gap. Germline V lookup: CDR1 LGHNA, CDR2 YNFKEQ. The CDR3 runs 14 residues. The CDR3 sequence: CASSPTGINQPQHF. Written as DNA, the CDR3 is TGTGCCAGCAGCCCGACAGGAATCAATCAGCCCCAGCATTTT.

The J gene is TRBJ1-1, the V gene TRBV27; D uncertain. Trimming removed 6 bases from V and 10 bases from J, with 18 bases in between. This CDR3 contains 13 residues. CDR1 is MNHEY and CDR2 is SMNVEV in the germline V gene (reference sequence). The CDR3 region has the DNA TGTGCCAGCAGCGGTGGTTTTCGGGTGAGAGCTTTCTTT. Protein: CASSGGFRVRAFF.

This rearrangement joins TRBV19 to TRBJ2-3, with D maybe TRBD1 (6 bases). Trimming shortened V by 2 bases and J by 6 bases, and 21 bases separated the two germline ends. This CDR3 is built from 17 residues. In germline, CDR1 is LNHDA, CDR2 SQIVND (reference sequence). The chain's CDR3 is CASSIIVGRGYTDTQYF. For the CDR3, the DNA is TGTGCCAGTAGTATAATCGTTGGCAGGGGTTACACCGATACGCAGTATTTT.

The genes are TRBV7-2 and TRBJ1-6; a possible D gene is TRBD1 (6 bases). The CDR3 runs to 16 residues. Germline assignment: CDR1 SGHTA and CDR2 FQGNSA. The germline V and J ends were trimmed by 6 bases and 0 bases, with 12 bases remaining between them. CDR3 sequence reads: CASRRTANSYNSPLHF. CDR3 DNA: TGTGCCAGCAGGAGGACAGCCAACTCCTATAATTCACCCCTCCACTTT.

The chain has TRBV20-1 and TRBJ1-4; 8 positions match TRBD1. Germline V gene data show CDR1 as DFQATT and CDR2 as SNEGSKA (reference sequence). The V gene end was trimmed by 7 bases and the J gene end by 7 bases; junction bases not matched to a gene: 8. This CDR3 contains 13 residues. The CDR3 nucleotides are TGCAGTGTCCTGGGACAGGCTCTTGAAAAACTGTTTTTT. Its translation: CSVLGQALEKLFF.

CDR3 DNA: TGTGCCAGCAGTCCACCCCCCCGGACTAGCCTTCAAGGGAATGAGCAGTTCTTC. Translating gives CASSPPPRTSLQGNEQFF. The rearrangement uses TRBV27 and TRBJ2-1; 8 bases align to TRBD2. The germline gives CDR1 MNHEY, CDR2 SMNVEV (reference sequence). The CDR3 contains 18 residues. J lost 7 bases, V lost 5 bases, and 19 bases had no gene match.

This clonotype was detected a few times. The J gene is TRBJ2-5, the V gene TRBV7-8; a weak D match, TRBD2 (5 bases). The CDR3 loop spans 13 amino acids. Germline CDR1 SGHVS, CDR2 FQNEAQ. V lost 6 bases and J lost 1, with 9 bases in between. CDR3 loop: CASRISVQETQYF. CDR3 DNA: TGTGCCAGCAGAATTAGCGTCCAAGAGACCCAGTACTTC.

This clonotype was detected a few times. This sequence joins TRBV4-1 and TRBJ1-3; a weak D match, TRBD1 (5 bases). Between the trimmed V and J ends, which lost 1 base and 0 bases, there was a span of 13 bases. The CDR3 sequence is 17 residues long. The germline V gene has CDR1 MGHRA and CDR2 YSYEKL. The CDR3 coding sequence is TGCGCCAGCAGCCAAGTTTTCCGGGGCACCTCTGGAAACACCATATATTTT. Its protein is CASSQVFRGTSGNTIYF.

This chain links TRBV12-3 or TRBV12-4 with TRBJ2-7; D call uncertain. V was pared by 3 bases and J by 3 bases, with 15 bases between. This CDR3 has 15 amino acids. The CDR3 DNA reads TGTGCCAGCAGTTTTCATGGCCCCCTTTACTACGAGCAGTACTTC. Amino acids: CASSFHGPLYYEQYF.

This chain uses TRBV20-1 with TRBJ2-3; D remains unclear. Between the trimmed V and J ends, which lost 1 base and 2 bases, there was a span of 10 bases. CDR3 size: 14 residues. Germline V lookup: CDR1 DFQATT, CDR2 SNEGSKA (reference sequence). The CDR3 nucleotides read TGCAGTGCTAGAGTACCGGCGGACACAGATACGCAGTATTTT. Translation: CSARVPADTDTQYF.

This clonotype was counted between two and nine times. This chain links TRBV12-3 or TRBV12-4 with TRBJ1-5; 8 positions agree with TRBD1. The CDR3 runs to 15 residues. Unmatched junction bases numbered 8, after V lost 3 bases and J lost 7 bases. The DNA for the CDR3 is TGTGCCAGCAGTTTTGGACAGGGACCGGCCCAGCCCCAGCATTTT. Protein product: CASSFGQGPAQPQHF.

The V call is TRBV7-9, the J call TRBJ1-1; no firm D call. V lost 5 bases, J lost 6 bases, and 25 bases lay in between. The length of the CDR3 is 17 residues. Per germline, CDR1 SEHNR and CDR2 FQNEAQ (reference sequence). The CDR3 region is CASSTHGAGRRDPEAFF. CDR3 nucleotides: TGTGCCAGCAGCACCCACGGTGCAGGTCGAAGGGATCCTGAAGCTTTCTTT. Full variable domain (rest looked up from reference TRBV7-9 and TRBJ1-1): DTGVSQNPRHKITKRGQNVTFRCDPISEHNRLYWYRQTLGQGPEFLTYFQNEAQLEKSRLLSDRFSAERPKGSFSTLEIQRTEQGDSAMYLCASSTHGAGRRDPEAFFGQGTRLTVV.

The J gene is TRBJ1-1, the V gene TRBV27, with D uncertain. The CDR3 consists of 13 residues. V lost 8 bases, J lost 2 bases, and 12 bases lay in between. The V gene's germline CDR1 is MNHEY and CDR2 SMNVEV (reference sequence). CDR3 nucleotide sequence: TGTGCCAGCGGGCCTTCTGGCAACACTGAAGCTTTCTTT. This translates into CASGPSGNTEAFF.

This clonotype was observed a handful of times. V usage is TRBV19 and J usage is TRBJ1-5; possibly TRBD1 for D (6 bases). The V and J ends lost 8 bases and 3 bases respectively, with 17 bases between them. From germline, CDR1 is LNHDA and CDR2 SQIVND (reference sequence). The CDR3 runs 15 residues. CDR3 in amino acids: CASHDLTGPNQPQHF. The CDR3 DNA reads as TGTGCCAGTCACGATCTGACAGGTCCCAATCAGCCCCAGCATTTT. The entire variable domain, with the rest obtained from reference TRBV19 and TRBJ1-5, is as follows: DGGITQSPKYLFRKEGQNVTLSCEQNLNHDAMYWYRQDPGQGLRLIYYSQIVNDFQKGDIAEGYSVSREKKESFPLTVTSAQKNPTAFYLCASHDLTGPNQPQHFGDGTRLSIL.

The sample holds a few counts of this clonotype. The chain recombines TRBV19 with TRBJ2-2, with a possible D match to TRBD1 (5 bases). Trimming pared 7 bases from V and 2 bases from J, leaving 11 bases between. From germline, CDR1 is LNHDA and CDR2 SQIVND (reference sequence). The CDR3 sequence is 14 residues long. In DNA, the CDR3 is TGTGCCAGTAACCTGGGGCTAAACACCGGGGAGCTGTTTTTT. Translated: CASNLGLNTGELFF.

CDR3 sequence: CASTRTGSGADTQYF. In nucleotides, the CDR3 is TGTGCCAGCACCCGGACAGGGTCGGGCGCAGATACGCAGTATTTT. V is TRBV11-2 and J is TRBJ2-3; TRBD1 aligns across 8 bases. The CDR3 runs 15 residues. CDR1 SGHAT and CDR2 FQNNGV come from the germline V gene. J lost 4 bases, V lost 7 bases, and 10 bases had no gene match.

This clonotype has a handful of counts. V is TRBV7-2 and J is TRBJ1-1, with a possible D match to TRBD1 (6 bases). Deletions cut 5 bases from V and 1 base from J, with 11 bases between. The CDR3 has 14 residues. In germline, CDR1 is SGHTA, CDR2 FQGNSA. CDR3 nucleotides: TGTGCCAGCAGCCGGGGGGCGGAGAACACTGAAGCTTTCTTT. Residues: CASSRGAENTEAFF.

The chain recombines TRBV4-3 with TRBJ1-1; D unclear. Germline V gives CDR1 LGHNA, CDR2 YSLEER. Trimming took off 0 bases at V and 4 bases at J, with 9 bases between the two ends. The CDR3 is 14 amino acids. The CDR3 spells CASSQEAGGTEAFF. CDR3 sequence (DNA): TGCGCCAGCAGCCAAGAGGCAGGTGGCACTGAAGCTTTCTTT.

V is TRBV7-9 and J is TRBJ1-3; the match to TRBD1 covers 7 bases. CDR1 SEHNR and CDR2 FQNEAQ come from the germline V gene (reference sequence). This CDR3 has 16 amino acids. V shed 8 bases, J shed 0 bases, and the junction held 10 bases outside the gene matches. In nucleotides, the CDR3 is TGTGCCAGCGACCGGGACAGCTTGAGCTCTGGAAACACCATATATTTT. Amino acids: CASDRDSLSSGNTIYF.

A few counts support this clonotype. The gene calls are TRBV11-2 and TRBJ1-6, with a weak D call TRBD1 (6 bases). V was shortened by 0 bases and J by 10 bases, with 13 bases between the two germline ends. There are 15 residues in the CDR3. CDR1 SGHAT and CDR2 FQNNGV come from the germline V gene. The DNA of the CDR3 is TGTGCCAGCAGCTTAGAGGCCAGGGGCAACTCACCCCTCCACTTT. Its protein product is CASSLEARGNSPLHF.

This clonotype was seen a few times. J is TRBJ2-7 and V is TRBV18; no firm D call. This CDR3 is built from 12 residues. Germline V CDR1 and CDR2: KGHSH, LQKENI. Trimming pared 4 bases from V and 3 bases from J, leaving 7 bases between. This CDR3 reads CASSQGYYEQYF. CDR3 in DNA: TGTGCCAGCTCACAGGGATACTACGAGCAGTACTTC.

The V call is TRBV20-1, the J call TRBJ1-4, with a tentative D call TRBD1 (5 bases). This CDR3 comprises 14 residues. Germline V gives CDR1 DFQATT, CDR2 SNEGSKA (reference sequence). Trimming removed 4 bases from V and 4 bases from J, with 13 bases in between. CDR3 sequence reads: CSAIRGAGNEKLFF. The CDR3 nucleotides are TGCAGTGCTATACGGGGCGCGGGTAATGAAAAACTGTTTTTT.